The clone carrying this TCR beta chain is a singleton in its sample. The antigen is unknown. Antigen-specific CD4+ T cells expanded by the ViraFEST assay with viral peptide pools were then sequenced. It was after around eleven days of culture that CD4+ T cells were isolated. The person had a PCR-confirmed SARS-CoV-2 infection during March to December 2020. BNT162b2 vaccine or mRNA-1273 vaccine was given to participants in two doses. Both day 3 and day 7 saw half the medium replaced with IL-2 medium. Clones were read by immunoSEQ multiplex PCR, and TCRdb kept only the in-frame ones, dropping some. The table has 11,000 to 15,000 clones, approximately 78% seen once. The record originates from a study of vaccination effects on CD4 cells after COVID-19. Overall study: Researchers obtained post-vaccine samples at a median of 72 days past the second dose. Overall study findings and caveats: In the study, convalescent patients were few, and early post-infection timepoints were absent.

The starting material was CD4+ T cells from PBMCs cultured with HCoV-NL63 spike peptides, obtained after COVID-19 vaccination. The receptor was isolated from a human donor who had a prior SARS-CoV-2 infection.

This chain's CDR3 is CSVGSQPAFIYGYTF. The CDR3 DNA is TGCAGCGTGGGGTCACAGCCCGCCTTTATCTATGGCTACACCTTC. V and J are TRBV29-1 and TRBJ1-2, with unresolved D. The CDR3 is 15 residues long. V lost 6 bases and J lost 4, with 21 bases in between. Germline V gene sequence: CDR1 SQVTM, CDR2 ANQGSEA.